The 15 T cell receptor beta chains below were found in one sample sequenced in a study of post-analysis software for immune sequencing data. Study-wide findings and caveats: Controls showed lower frequencies than patients for 5 or 6 TRBV segments, and TRBV5-6, TRBV5-1 and TRBV20-1 were among these.

Prepared TCR beta cDNA libraries contained unique molecular identifiers. MiXCR, run by TCRdb on the PCR reads, gives a single entry per CDR3 protein. The table records 600,000 to 700,000 distinct CDR3 sequences, approximately 59% of them present only once. Antigen specificity for these receptors is unknown. Sample: blood. The receptors derive from a girl aged 2 to 10 with multiple sclerosis.

This clonotype was seen only a few times. V gene TRBV12-3 or TRBV12-4 combines with J gene TRBJ1-6, with unresolved D. Trimming cost V 6 bases and J 14 bases, with 17 bases left between them. The CDR3 runs 13 residues. The CDR3 bases are TGTGCCAGCAGCTTCGACTCTCCTAAGGCCCTCCACTTT. As protein: CASSFDSPKALHF.

This sequence joins TRBV27 and TRBJ2-1, with D tentatively TRBD1 or TRBD2 (6 bases each). Germline V gene data show CDR1 as MNHEY and CDR2 as SMNVEV (reference sequence). Trimming removed 5 bases at V and 0 bases at J, with 11 bases between. The CDR3 extends over 15 amino acids. CDR3 region: CASSIGGGSYNEQFF. Written as DNA, the CDR3 is TGTGCCAGCAGTATAGGGGGAGGCTCCTACAATGAGCAGTTCTTC.

This chain connects TRBV5-1 to TRBJ1-1, with unresolved D. Germline loops: CDR1 SGHRS, CDR2 YFSETQ. The CDR3 has 15 amino acids. The V and J ends lost 0 bases and 0 bases respectively, with 9 bases between them. The chain's CDR3 is CASSLERPLNTEAFF. As DNA, the CDR3 is TGCGCCAGCAGCTTGGAGCGACCGCTGAACACTGAAGCTTTCTTT.

This chain uses TRBV6-2 or TRBV6-3 with TRBJ1-5, with D uncertain. The CDR3 has 12 residues. V lost 2 bases, J lost 8 bases, and 7 bases lay in between. The germline gives CDR1 MNHEY, CDR2 SVGEGT. DNA for the CDR3: TGTGCCAGCAGTTACCCTCCCAAGCCCCAGCATTTT. Translation: CASSYPPKPQHF.

This clonotype was detected only a few times. The chain joins TRBV29-1 to TRBJ1-1; possibly TRBD1 for D (5 bases). The CDR3 totals 14 residues. The ends were cut back, 4 bases at V and 1 base at J, with 13 bases in the middle. In germline, CDR1 is SQVTM, CDR2 ANQGSEA. CDR3 loop: CSVGKRGSNTEAFF. CDR3 DNA sequence: TGCAGCGTTGGTAAACGGGGGTCGAACACTGAAGCTTTCTTT.

As concerns this clonotype: At one end the junction does not follow the germline gene, possibly because of a read error. V is TRBV5-1 and J is TRBJ2-5; tentatively, D is TRBD2 (5 bases). The CDR3 consists of 15 residues. Germline CDR1 reads SGHRS; CDR2 reads YFSETQ. In nucleotides, the CDR3 is TGCGCCAGCAGCTTGGGTGACTCACCGTGGGAGACCAAGTACTTC. Translation gives CASSLGDSPWETKYF.

This chain uses TRBV20-1 with TRBJ2-1; D remains ambiguous. The V end was cut by 4 bases, the J end by 0 bases, with 19 bases between. The germline CDR1 and CDR2 sequences are DFQATT and SNEGSKA (reference sequence). The CDR3 runs 17 residues. CDR3 nucleotides: TGCAGTGCTATTCTTACGCGACCTATGAGCTCCTACAATGAGCAGTTCTTC. Translating it yields CSAILTRPMSSYNEQFF.

The V and J genes are TRBV20-1 and TRBJ1-2; D may be TRBD1 (5 bases). This CDR3 has 15 residues. In germline, CDR1 is DFQATT, CDR2 SNEGSKA (reference sequence). Trimming pared 2 bases from V and 0 bases from J, leaving 13 bases between. The CDR3 DNA reads TGCAGTGCTAGACCCGTTGACAGACCTAACTATGGCTACACCTTC. Encoded protein: CSARPVDRPNYGYTF.

In this sample, this clonotype turned up once. At one end, the junction sequence differs from germline, possibly due to a read error. CDR3 nucleotides: TGCAGCGTTGATGGGGGCTATGAGCAGTTCTTT. Amino acids: CSVDGGYEQFF. The chain links TRBV29-1 to TRBJ2-1, with a weak D call TRBD1 (6 bases). The CDR3 contains 11 residues. Per the germline V gene, CDR1 is SQVTM and CDR2 is ANQGSEA.

In this sample, this clonotype turned up once. V is TRBV7-2 and J is TRBJ1-5; the D gene is possibly TRBD1 (6 bases). V was trimmed by 4 bases and J by 7 bases, leaving 11 bases between them. Per the germline V gene, CDR1 is SGHTA and CDR2 is FQGNSA. The CDR3 length is 13 residues. CDR3 in amino acids: CASSWIQGQPQHF. The CDR3, as DNA: TGTGCCAGCAGCTGGATACAGGGCCAGCCCCAGCATTTT.

The chain couples TRBV27 to TRBJ1-1; no reliable D call. V lost 2 bases and J 6 bases, leaving 10 bases between the germline ends. The CDR3 is 13 amino acids. The V gene's germline CDR1 is MNHEY and CDR2 SMNVEV (reference sequence). CDR3 nucleotide sequence: TGTGCCAGCAGTTTAGGGGTTATATCTGAAGCTTTCTTT. Translated, it gives CASSLGVISEAFF.

CDR3 in amino acids: CSARVIAGVEQFF. CDR3 nucleotide sequence: TGCAGTGCTAGAGTAATAGCGGGAGTTGAGCAGTTCTTC. The chain is built from TRBV20-1 and TRBJ2-1; TRBD2 matches 9 bases. This CDR3 has 13 residues. The V segment lost 1 base and the J segment 9 bases; nucleotides outside the gene matches: 4. Germline V gene lookup returns CDR1 DFQATT and CDR2 SNEGSKA (reference sequence).

CDR3 in amino acids: CASSPDLTGGTYNEQFF. The CDR3 bases are TGTGCCAGCAGCCCCGACCTGACAGGGGGAACCTACAATGAGCAGTTCTTC. V gene TRBV7-6 combines with J gene TRBJ2-1; 9 nucleotides align to TRBD1. CDR3 length equals 17 residues. The ends lost 5 bases at V and 2 bases at J; junction bases unmatched: 10. The germline V gene encodes CDR1 SGHVS and CDR2 FNYEAQ.

V usage is TRBV30 and J usage is TRBJ2-1; D possibly uses TRBD1 or TRBD2 (6 bases each). Germline loops: CDR1 GTSNPN, CDR2 SVGIG (reference sequence). The V and J ends lost 4 bases and 6 bases respectively, with 13 bases between them. CDR3 length: 13 amino acids. The CDR3 sequence: CAWKRLGGNEQFF. DNA of the CDR3: TGTGCCTGGAAACGACTAGGGGGCAATGAGCAGTTCTTC.

The rearrangement joins TRBV12-3 or TRBV12-4 to TRBJ1-5; 7 bases map to TRBD1. There are 13 residues in the CDR3. J lost 11 bases, V lost 5 bases, and 9 bases had no gene match. The CDR3 nucleotides are TGTGCCAGCAGTCCAACTGACAGGGTAACCCAGCATTTT. It encodes CASSPTDRVTQHF.